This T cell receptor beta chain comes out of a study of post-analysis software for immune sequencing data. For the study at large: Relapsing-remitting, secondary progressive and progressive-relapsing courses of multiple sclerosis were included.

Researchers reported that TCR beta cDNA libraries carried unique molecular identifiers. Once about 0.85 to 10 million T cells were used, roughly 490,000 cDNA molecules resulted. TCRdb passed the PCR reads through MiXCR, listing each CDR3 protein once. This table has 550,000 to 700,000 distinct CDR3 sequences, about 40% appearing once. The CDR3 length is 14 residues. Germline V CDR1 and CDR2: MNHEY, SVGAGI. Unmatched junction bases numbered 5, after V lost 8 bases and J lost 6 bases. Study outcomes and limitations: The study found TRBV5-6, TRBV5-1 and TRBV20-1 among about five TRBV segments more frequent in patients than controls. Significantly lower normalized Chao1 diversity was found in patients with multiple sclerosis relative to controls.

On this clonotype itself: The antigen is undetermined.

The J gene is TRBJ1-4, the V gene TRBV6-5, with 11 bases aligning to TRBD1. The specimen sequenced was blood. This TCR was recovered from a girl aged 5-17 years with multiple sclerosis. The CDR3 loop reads CASGWTGGYEKLFF. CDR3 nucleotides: TGTGCCAGCGGTTGGACAGGGGGCTATGAAAAACTGTTTTTT.